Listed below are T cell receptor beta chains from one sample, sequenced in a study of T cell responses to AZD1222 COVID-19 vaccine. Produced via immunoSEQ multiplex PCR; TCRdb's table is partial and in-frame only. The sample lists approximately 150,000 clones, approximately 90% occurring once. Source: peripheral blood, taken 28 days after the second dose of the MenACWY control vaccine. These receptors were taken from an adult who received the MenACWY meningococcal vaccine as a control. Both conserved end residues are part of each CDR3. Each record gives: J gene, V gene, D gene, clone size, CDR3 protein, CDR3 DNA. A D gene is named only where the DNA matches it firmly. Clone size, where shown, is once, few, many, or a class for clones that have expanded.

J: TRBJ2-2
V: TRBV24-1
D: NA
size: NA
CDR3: CATSDSPASDHTGELFF
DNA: TGTGCCACCAGTGATTCACCGGCTAGTGATCACACCGGGGAGCTGTTTTTT

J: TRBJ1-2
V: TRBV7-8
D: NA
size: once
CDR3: CASSHARLQRFDYGYTF
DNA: TGTGCCAGCAGTCATGCCCGCCTACAGCGGTTTGACTATGGCTACACCTTC

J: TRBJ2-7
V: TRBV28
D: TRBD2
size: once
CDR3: CASSYEREGNYEQYF
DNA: TGTGCCAGCAGCTACGAGCGGGAGGGTAACTACGAGCAGTACTTC

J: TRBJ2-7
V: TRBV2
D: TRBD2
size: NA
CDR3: CASGDERGLSYEQYF
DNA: TGTGCCAGCGGGGATGAGCGGGGCCTCTCCTACGAGCAGTACTTC

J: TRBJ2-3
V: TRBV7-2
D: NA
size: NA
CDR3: CASSVSGVDTQYF
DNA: TGTGCCAGCAGCGTCAGCGGTGTAGATACGCAGTATTTT

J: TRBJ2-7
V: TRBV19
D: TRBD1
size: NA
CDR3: CASSTGQGAYEQYF
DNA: TGTGCCAGTAGTACAGGACAGGGAGCCTACGAGCAGTACTTC

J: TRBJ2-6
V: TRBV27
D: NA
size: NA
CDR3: CASSLVSSGANVLTF
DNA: TGTGCCAGCAGTTTAGTGTCCTCTGGGGCCAACGTCCTGACTTTC

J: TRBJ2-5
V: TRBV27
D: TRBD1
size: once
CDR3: CASSSRDRGGIETQYF
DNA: TGTGCCAGCAGCTCCCGGGACAGGGGAGGTATTGAGACCCAGTACTTC

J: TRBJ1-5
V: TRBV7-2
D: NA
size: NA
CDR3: CASSLEGRNNQPQHF
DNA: TGTGCCAGCAGCTTAGAGGGCAGAAACAATCAGCCCCAGCATTTT

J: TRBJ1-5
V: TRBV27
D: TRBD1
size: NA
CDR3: CASSLRLDRGNQPQHF
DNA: TGTGCCAGCAGTTTGCGCCTCGACAGGGGCAATCAGCCCCAGCATTTT

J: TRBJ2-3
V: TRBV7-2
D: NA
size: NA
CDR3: CASSLAGEDTQYF
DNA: TGTGCCAGCAGCTTAGCGGGCGAGGATACGCAGTATTTT

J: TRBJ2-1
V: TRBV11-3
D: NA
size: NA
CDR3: CASSLTPLSNEQFF
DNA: TGTGCCAGCAGCCTGACACCTCTGAGCAATGAGCAGTTCTTC

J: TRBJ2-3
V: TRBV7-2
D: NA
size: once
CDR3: CASSPARLTDTQYF
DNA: TGTGCCAGCAGCCCGGCTCGGCTCACAGATACGCAGTATTTT

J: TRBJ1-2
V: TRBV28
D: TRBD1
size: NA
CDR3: CASSLRDRDNYGYTF
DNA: TGTGCCAGCAGTTTAAGGGACAGGGATAACTATGGCTACACCTTC

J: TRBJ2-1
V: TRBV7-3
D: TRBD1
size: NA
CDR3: CASSHPGQVYNEQFF
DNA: TGTGCCAGCAGTCATCCGGGACAGGTCTACAATGAGCAGTTCTTC

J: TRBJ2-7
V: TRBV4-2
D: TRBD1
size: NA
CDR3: CASSPGSGQGQYEQYF
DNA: TGTGCCAGCAGCCCGGGGAGCGGACAGGGGCAGTACGAGCAGTACTTC

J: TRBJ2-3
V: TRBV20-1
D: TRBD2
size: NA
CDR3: CSATDLAGGPDTQYF
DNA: TGCAGTGCTACTGACCTAGCGGGAGGGCCAGATACGCAGTATTTT

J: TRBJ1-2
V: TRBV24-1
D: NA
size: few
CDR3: CATSQDQTSNGYTF
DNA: TGTGCCACCAGTCAGGACCAGACGTCTAATGGCTACACCTTC

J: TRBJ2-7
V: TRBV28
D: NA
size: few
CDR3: CASSGVPYEQYF
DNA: TGTGCCAGTTCAGGGGTCCCCTACGAGCAGTACTTC

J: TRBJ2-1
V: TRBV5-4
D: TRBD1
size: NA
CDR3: CASSWTGDRNNEQFF
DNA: TGTGCCAGCAGCTGGACAGGGGACCGAAACAATGAGCAGTTCTTC

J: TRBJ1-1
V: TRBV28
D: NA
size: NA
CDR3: CASTLRGYNTEAFF
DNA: TGTGCCAGCACGCTACGGGGGTATAACACTGAAGCTTTCTTT

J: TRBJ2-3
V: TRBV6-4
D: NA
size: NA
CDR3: CASSEGPSGTDTQYF
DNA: TGTGCCAGCAGTGAAGGCCCCAGCGGCACAGATACGCAGTATTTT

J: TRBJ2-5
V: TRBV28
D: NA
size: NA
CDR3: CASSFSTQETQYF
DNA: TGTGCCAGCAGTTTTAGTACCCAAGAGACCCAGTACTTC

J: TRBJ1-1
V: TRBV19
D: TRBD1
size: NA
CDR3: CASSIFWDRNTEAFF
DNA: TGTGCCAGTAGTATATTCTGGGACAGAAACACTGAAGCTTTCTTT

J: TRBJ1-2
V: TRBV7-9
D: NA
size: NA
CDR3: CASSVPYGPRGGYTF
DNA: TGTGCCAGCAGCGTTCCCTACGGACCCCGGGGCGGCTACACCTTC

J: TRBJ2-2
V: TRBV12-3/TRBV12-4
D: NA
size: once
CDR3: CASRFRWPGELFF
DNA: TGTGCCAGCAGGTTCCGCTGGCCCGGGGAGCTGTTTTTT

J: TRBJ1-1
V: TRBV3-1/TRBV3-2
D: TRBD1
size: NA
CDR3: CASSLTGGTEAFF
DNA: TGTGCCAGCAGCCTAACAGGGGGCACTGAAGCTTTCTTT

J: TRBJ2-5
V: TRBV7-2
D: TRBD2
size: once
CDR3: CASRGGAAGQETQYF
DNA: TGTGCCAGCAGGGGGGGAGCAGCGGGACAAGAGACCCAGTACTTC

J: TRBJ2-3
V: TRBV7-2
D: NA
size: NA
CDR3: CASSLGWSTDTQYF
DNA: TGTGCCAGCAGCTTAGGGTGGAGCACAGATACGCAGTATTTT

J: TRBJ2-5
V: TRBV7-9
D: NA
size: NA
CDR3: CASSLNTQETQYF
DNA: TGTGCCAGCAGCTTAAACACCCAAGAGACCCAGTACTTC

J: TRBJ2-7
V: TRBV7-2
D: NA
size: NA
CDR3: CASSSRVGYEQYF
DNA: TGTGCCAGCAGCTCGAGGGTGGGCTACGAGCAGTACTTC

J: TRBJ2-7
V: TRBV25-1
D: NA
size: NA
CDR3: CASSAYGFSYEQYF
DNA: TGTGCCAGCAGTGCTTACGGGTTCTCCTACGAGCAGTACTTC

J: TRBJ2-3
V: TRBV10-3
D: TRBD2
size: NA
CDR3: CAISEFTASPPSGSLVF
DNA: TGTGCCATCAGTGAGTTCACAGCTTCGCCGCCTAGCGGGAGTCTTGTTTTT

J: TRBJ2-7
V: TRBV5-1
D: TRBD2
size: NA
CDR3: CASSRTSGIYEQYF
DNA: TGCGCCAGCAGCCGGACTAGCGGGATATACGAGCAGTACTTC

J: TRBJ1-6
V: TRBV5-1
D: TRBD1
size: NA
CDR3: CASSLDRGGNSPLHF
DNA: TGCGCCAGCAGCTTGGACAGGGGGGGAAATTCACCCCTCCACTTT

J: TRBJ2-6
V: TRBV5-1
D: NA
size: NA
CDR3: CASSPGGSGANVLTF
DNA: TGCGCCAGCAGCCCTGGGGGCTCTGGGGCCAACGTCCTGACTTTC